The rows below give T cell receptor beta chains drawn from one sample of a study of cytomegalovirus exposure and HLA in healthy donors. TCRdb's table, derived via immunoSEQ multiplex PCR, lists solely in-frame clones and lacks some. The sample shows approximately 110,000 clones, just under 80% of them seen only once. The sample was PBMCs. The receptors were sampled from a man aged 30 to 39 in good health and CMV-seronegative. The CDR3 runs from the conserved cysteine through the conserved F or W. The D gene is left open where the match is weak. Clone size is not always given. Where it is, it says once, few, many or a class for expanded clones.

j_call | clone_size | v_call | d_call | cdr3_nt | cdr3_aa
TRBJ2-2 | NA | TRBV4-1 | NA | TGCGCCAGCAGCCCTACAGGGAAACCCGGGGAGCTGTTTTTT | CASSPTGKPGELFF
TRBJ2-1 | NA | TRBV19 | NA | TGTGCCAGTATCTCTAGCGAGTACAATGAGCAGTTCTTC | CASISSEYNEQFF
TRBJ1-6 | NA | TRBV7-2 | NA | TGTGCCAGCTCAAAGGGGGGGGTTGTTAATTCACCCCTCCACTTT | CASSKGGVVNSPLHF
TRBJ2-3 | NA | TRBV9 | TRBD2 | TGTGCCAGCAGCGTAGGGAGCGGGGTGAGCACAGATACGCAGTATTTT | CASSVGSGVSTDTQYF
TRBJ1-1 | few | TRBV6-1 | NA | TGTGCCAGCAGTTACAGTGAAGCTTTCTTT | CASSYSEAFF
TRBJ1-5 | few | TRBV19 | NA | TGTGCCAGTAGTATGGCCCAGGGTACGACGCGCAATCAGCCCCAGCATTTT | CASSMAQGTTRNQPQHF
TRBJ1-1 | few | TRBV10-2 | NA | TGCGCCAGCAGTGAGCGGCGGGGGGGAACTGAAGCTTTCTTT | CASSERRGGTEAFF
TRBJ2-5 | NA | TRBV9 | NA | TGTGCCAGCAGCGTAGACAGCCAAGAGACCCAGTACTTC | CASSVDSQETQYF
TRBJ2-2 | NA | TRBV6-5 | NA | TGTGCCAGCAGTTACACAGGGAATACCGGGGAGCTGTTTTTT | CASSYTGNTGELFF
TRBJ2-3 | NA | TRBV10-1 | TRBD2 | TGCGCCAGCAGCAGACTAGCGGGAGTACCCACAGATACGCAGTATTTT | CASSRLAGVPTDTQYF
TRBJ2-2 | once | TRBV5-8 | TRBD1 | TGTGCCAGCAGCCTTGGACAGGGGGCTTTGGCCGGGGAGCTGTTTTTT | CASSLGQGALAGELFF
TRBJ1-6 | few | TRBV6-6 | NA | TGTGCCAGCAGTAAGGACAGAAATTCACCCCTCCACTTT | CASSKDRNSPLHF